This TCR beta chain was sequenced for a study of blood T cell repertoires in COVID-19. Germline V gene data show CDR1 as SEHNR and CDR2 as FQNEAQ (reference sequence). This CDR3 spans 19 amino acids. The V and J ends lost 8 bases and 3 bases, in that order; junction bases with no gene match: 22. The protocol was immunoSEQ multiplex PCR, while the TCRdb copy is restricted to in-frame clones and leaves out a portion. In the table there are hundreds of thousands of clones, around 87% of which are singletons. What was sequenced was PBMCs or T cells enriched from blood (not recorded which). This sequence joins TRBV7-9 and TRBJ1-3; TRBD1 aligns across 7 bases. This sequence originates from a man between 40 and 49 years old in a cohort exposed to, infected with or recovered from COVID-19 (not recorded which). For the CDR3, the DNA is TGTGCCAGCGGCAGGGGGGGATCCATTAGCGTTTCGAGTGGAAACACCATATATTTT. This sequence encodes CASGRGGSISVSSGNTIYF.